The rows below give T cell receptor beta chains drawn from one sample of a study of neoadjuvant anti-PD-1 for oral cavity cancer. TCRdb's copy holds only in-frame clones and misses some; the assay was immunoSEQ multiplex PCR. The sample consists of more than 13,000 clones, 65% to 80% of them appearing once. The source was PBMCs, collected after nivolumab (anti-PD-1) treatment. These receptors all come from a person aged 40 to 85 with oral cavity squamous cell carcinoma. The CDR3 runs from the conserved cysteine through the conserved F or W. D genes are given only for firm matches. Rows give clone size only sometimes, using once, few, many, or a class for an expanded clone.

>TRBV7-9|TRBJ1-1|-|-
TGTGCCAGCAGCTTAGGGGCACCAAGGGGTACTGAAGCTTTCTTT
CASSLGAPRGTEAFF
>TRBV19|TRBJ1-2|-|-
TGTGCCAGTAGTATTTCTAGCGGCTACTATGGCTACACCTTC
CASSISSGYYGYTF
>TRBV5-4|TRBJ2-1|TRBD2|-
TGTGCCAGCCAGCGGGGGGGCGACTCCTACAATGAGCAGTTCTTC
CASQRGGDSYNEQFF
>TRBV5-6|TRBJ2-7|-|once
TGTGCCAGCAGCTTACCCGGGTCCTCCTACGAGCAGTACTTC
CASSLPGSSYEQYF